The text below deals with one TCR beta chain. V was pared by 3 bases and J by 6 bases, with 7 bases of the junction left unmatched. In germline, CDR1 is SGHAT, CDR2 FQNNGV. The CDR3 runs to 15 residues. This specimen comes from a study of blood T cell repertoires in COVID-19. At the level of the study: Specimens from acute and convalescent COVID-19 originated in the United States, Italy and Spain.

Measured with immunoSEQ multiplex PCR; TCRdb has only the in-frame clones, and not every one. The sample lists under 300,000 clones, less than 85% seen once, with 1.4% to 1.5% in the top ten. The sequenced sample consisted of peripheral blood. The receptor comes from a human donor with COVID-19, enrolled during active disease. The donor label of this sample is uncertain. The chain couples TRBV11-2 to TRBJ2-2; 7 nucleotides agree with TRBD2. The CDR3 reads CASSFRRELAGELFF. In DNA, the CDR3 is TGTGCCAGCAGCTTCAGGCGGGAGTTGGCCGGGGAGCTGTTTTTT.